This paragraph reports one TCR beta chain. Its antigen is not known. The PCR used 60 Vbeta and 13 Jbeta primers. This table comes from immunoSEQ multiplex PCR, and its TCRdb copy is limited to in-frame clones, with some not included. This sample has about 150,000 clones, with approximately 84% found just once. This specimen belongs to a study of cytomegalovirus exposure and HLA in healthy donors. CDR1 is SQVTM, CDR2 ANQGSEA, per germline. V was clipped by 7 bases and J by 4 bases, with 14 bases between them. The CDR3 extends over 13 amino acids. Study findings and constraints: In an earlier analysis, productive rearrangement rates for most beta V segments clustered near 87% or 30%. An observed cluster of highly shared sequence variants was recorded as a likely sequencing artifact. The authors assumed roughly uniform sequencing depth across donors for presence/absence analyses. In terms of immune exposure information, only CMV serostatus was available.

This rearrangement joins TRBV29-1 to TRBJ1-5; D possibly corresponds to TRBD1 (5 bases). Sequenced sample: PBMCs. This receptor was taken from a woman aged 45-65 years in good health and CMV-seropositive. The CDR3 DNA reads TGCAGCGCCGGCGGGGGGTATAATCAGCCCCAGCATTTT. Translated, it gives CSAGGGYNQPQHF.